The 23 T cell receptor beta chains in this list originate from one sample, sequenced in a study of T cell changes during pregnancy in multiple sclerosis. The repertoire was sequenced with immunoSEQ multiplex PCR; TCRdb's copy has only in-frame clones and lacks some. The sample shows roughly 40,000 clones, 80% to 95% of them seen only once. This material consisted of CD4+ T cells from peripheral blood mononuclear cells, taken in the first trimester of pregnancy. The receptors come from a female donor with multiple sclerosis, enrolled in a pregnancy study.

The chain employs TRBV13 and TRBJ2-7; D is perhaps TRBD2 (7 bases). There are 14 residues in the CDR3. V lost 2 bases, J lost 6 bases, and 14 bases lay in between. Germline V CDR1 and CDR2: PRHDT, FYEKMQ (reference sequence). The CDR3 loop reads CASSLIGGGGEQYF. The CDR3 region has the DNA TGTGCCAGCAGCTTAATAGGGGGAGGGGGCGAGCAGTACTTC.

The rearrangement joins TRBV27 to TRBJ2-2; D is ambiguous. CDR1 and CDR2 (germline): MNHEY, SMNVEV (reference sequence). V lost 6 bases and J 5 bases, leaving 4 bases between the germline ends. This CDR3 is built from 11 residues. The CDR3 region is CASRSTGELFF. CDR3 sequence (DNA): TGTGCCAGCAGGAGTACCGGGGAGCTGTTTTTT.

This clone was observed many times. The chain carries TRBV19 and TRBJ2-3; 15 bases match TRBD2. This CDR3 is 13 amino acids long. Germline values: CDR1 LNHDA, CDR2 SQIVND (reference sequence). Trimming cost V 9 bases and J 6 bases; bases outside gene matches: 1. The CDR3 sequence: CASGTSGRDTQYF. CDR3 DNA: TGTGCCAGCGGGACTAGCGGGAGGGATACGCAGTATTTT.

The chain has TRBV9 and TRBJ2-4, with a tentative D call TRBD1 (7 bases). The CDR3 covers 14 residues. Germline-derived CDR1 and CDR2 are SGDLS and YYNGEE. V was shortened by 0 bases and J by 5 bases, with 9 bases between the two germline ends. The CDR3 sequence: CASSVGGTENIQYF. The DNA of the CDR3 is TGTGCCAGCAGCGTAGGCGGGACAGAAAACATTCAGTACTTC.

This clone was found a few times. The CDR3 DNA sequence: TGTGCCAGCAGGGGACAGGGGATACTGAACACTGAAGCTTTCTTT. Its translation is CASRGQGILNTEAFF. V usage is TRBV25-1 and J usage is TRBJ1-1; TRBD1 aligns across 10 bases. J gave up 0 bases and V 6 bases, and 4 bases lay outside the gene matches. This CDR3 has 15 residues. Germline V gives CDR1 MGHDK, CDR2 SYGVNS.

This chain joins TRBV5-1 and TRBJ2-7; no clear D gene. This CDR3 spans 16 amino acids. The germline V and J ends were trimmed by 1 base and 1 base, with 15 bases remaining between them. Germline lookup yields CDR1 SGHRS and CDR2 YFSETQ. For the CDR3, the DNA is TGCGCCAGCAGCTTGCCCCCTAAGTCCCTTTCCTACGAGCAGTACTTC. It specifies CASSLPPKSLSYEQYF.

V gene TRBV5-1 combines with J gene TRBJ2-2; TRBD2 matches 8 bases. CDR3 length: 17 residues. V gave up 1 base and J gave up 2 bases; unmatched junction bases: 7. Germline V lookup: CDR1 SGHRS, CDR2 YFSETQ. For the CDR3, the DNA is TGCGCCAGCAGCTTGATCCCAGTAGCGGGAAACACCGGGGAGCTGTTTTTT. It yields the protein CASSLIPVAGNTGELFF.

The J gene is TRBJ2-7, the V gene TRBV5-4, with 10 bases aligning to TRBD2. The trim removed 4 bases at V and 1 base at J, leaving 8 bases unmatched. CDR1 SGHNT and CDR2 YYREEE come from the germline V gene (reference sequence). CDR3 length: 16 residues. The CDR3 sequence: CASSDGLAAGSYEQYF. The CDR3 nucleotides read TGTGCCAGCAGCGATGGACTAGCGGCGGGGTCCTACGAGCAGTACTTC. Full variable domain (missing parts from reference TRBV5-4 and TRBJ2-7): ETGVTQSPTHLIKTRGQQVTLRCSSQSGHNTVSWYQQALGQGPQFIFQYYREEENGRGNFPPRFSGLQFPNYSSELNVNALELDDSALYLCASSDGLAAGSYEQYFGPGTRLTVT.

This chain joins TRBV2 and TRBJ2-5; 7 nucleotides match TRBD1. From germline, CDR1 is SNHLY and CDR2 FYNNEI. This CDR3 is 13 amino acids long. V trimming: 5 bases; J trimming: 3 bases; junction bases outside the gene matches: 3. CDR3 residues: CASSPDREETQYF. CDR3 coding DNA: TGTGCCAGCAGTCCCGACAGGGAAGAGACCCAGTACTTC. Full variable domain (outside the CDR3, taken from reference TRBV2 and TRBJ2-5): EPEVTQTPSHQVTQMGQEVILRCVPISNHLYFYWYRQILGQKVEFLVSFYNNEISEKSEIFDDQFSVERPDGSNFTLKIRSTKLEDSAMYFCASSPDREETQYFGPGTRLLVL.

The CDR3 here is CASSILSDFIGGTYGYTF. DNA for the CDR3: TGTGCCAGTAGTATCCTATCAGATTTTATTGGCGGCACCTATGGCTACACCTTC. This chain joins TRBV19 and TRBJ1-2; no clear D gene. CDR1 is LNHDA and CDR2 is SQIVND in the germline V gene (reference sequence). This CDR3 has 18 residues. Trimming shortened V by 3 bases and J by 4 bases, and 24 bases separated the two germline ends.

The rearrangement joins TRBV14 to TRBJ2-5; 7 bases agree with TRBD2. Germline V lookup: CDR1 SGHDN, CDR2 FVKESK. The CDR3 runs 15 residues. Trimming at V came to 3 bases and at J to 5 bases, leaving 9 bases not matched to a gene. Written as DNA, the CDR3 is TGTGCCAGCAGCCACCACGGACTAGTAGTTGAGACCCAGTACTTC. Translating it yields CASSHHGLVVETQYF.

The rearrangement links TRBV6-5 to TRBJ2-7; D gene uncertain. The CDR3 is made up of 13 amino acids. CDR1 and CDR2 (germline): MNHEY, SVGAGI. Trimming removed 2 bases at V and 3 bases at J, with 8 bases between. The CDR3 nucleotides are TGTGCCAGCAGTTACGCACCTAACTACGAGCAGTACTTC. This encodes CASSYAPNYEQYF.

V usage is TRBV28 and J usage is TRBJ1-3; the match to TRBD1 covers 7 bases. CDR1 and CDR2 (germline): MDHEN, SYDVKM. Trimming cost V 8 bases and J 5 bases; bases outside gene matches: 12. The CDR3 has 15 amino acids. This chain's CDR3 is CASRGKGANRNTIYF. The CDR3 nucleotides read TGTGCCAGCCGCGGTAAGGGGGCCAACCGAAACACCATATATTTT.

The chain uses TRBV4-3 and TRBJ2-3, with D possibly TRBD2 on 6 matching bases. Germline assignment: CDR1 LGHNA and CDR2 YSLEER. V lost 4 bases, J lost 5 bases, and 10 bases lay in between. The CDR3 consists of 13 residues. The CDR3, as DNA: TGCGCCAGCAGCCCGTCGGGGGTAGATACGCAGTATTTT. As protein: CASSPSGVDTQYF.

The chain combines TRBV10-2 with TRBJ2-7, with 8 nucleotides matching TRBD1. CDR1 and CDR2 (germline): WSHSY, SAAADI. Trimming took 2 bases from V and 5 from J; bases not matched to a gene: 8. The CDR3 is 15 residues long. The CDR3 DNA reads as TGCGCCAGCAGTGAGGTGCTTGGGACAGGCGACGAGCAGTACTTC. This sequence encodes CASSEVLGTGDEQYF.

The CDR3 is CASSPGADPSYEQYF. The CDR3 nucleotides are TGCGCCAGCAGCCCAGGGGCGGATCCCTCCTACGAGCAGTACTTC. This sequence joins TRBV4-1 and TRBJ2-7, with a possible D match to TRBD1 (6 bases). The CDR3 contains 15 residues. Germline assignment: CDR1 MGHRA and CDR2 YSYEKL. The V and J ends lost 4 bases and 0 bases respectively, with 13 bases between them.

The rearrangement links TRBV28 to TRBJ2-5; no definite D call. Trimming removed 8 bases at V and 4 bases at J, with 14 bases between. Germline V gene sequence: CDR1 MDHEN, CDR2 SYDVKM. The CDR3 contains 13 residues. CDR3 sequence reads: CASAISMRETQYF. The CDR3 nucleotides read TGTGCCAGCGCAATCTCCATGCGAGAGACCCAGTACTTC.

The V call is TRBV7-9, the J call TRBJ2-3; D perhaps matches TRBD2 (5 bases). Trimming removed 4 bases from V and 3 bases from J, with 11 bases in between. The V gene's germline CDR1 is SEHNR and CDR2 FQNEAQ (reference sequence). The length of the CDR3 is 14 residues. CDR3 residues: CASSSEGVTDTQYF. The DNA for the CDR3 is TGTGCCAGCAGCTCAGAGGGAGTAACAGATACGCAGTATTTT.

The gene calls are TRBV29-1 and TRBJ2-7; TRBD2 matches 9 bases. CDR3 size: 12 residues. Germline trimming cut 7 bases from V and 3 bases from J; bases unmatched to any gene: 4. Germline lookup yields CDR1 SQVTM and CDR2 ANQGSEA. CDR3 DNA: TGCAGCGCCGCGGGGGGGAGCTACGAGCAGTACTTC. As protein: CSAAGGSYEQYF.

The rearrangement uses TRBV2 and TRBJ2-3; D is undetermined. Germline V gene sequence: CDR1 SNHLY, CDR2 FYNNEI. The CDR3 has 12 amino acids. Trimming cost V 6 bases and J 2 bases, with 6 bases left between them. The CDR3 nucleotides read TGTGCCAGCAGCTTCTCCACAGATACGCAGTATTTT. This gives the protein CASSFSTDTQYF.

The gene calls are TRBV18 and TRBJ1-2, with D possibly being TRBD1 (5 bases). Germline lookup yields CDR1 KGHSH and CDR2 LQKENI. V lost 3 bases and J 5 bases, leaving 13 bases between the germline ends. This CDR3 has 14 residues. The CDR3 DNA reads as TGTGCCAGCTCACCCCGACAGCAAGGATATGGCTACACCTTC. It yields the protein CASSPRQQGYGYTF.

V is TRBV5-6 and J is TRBJ2-6; a possible D gene is TRBD1 (5 bases). The V end was cut by 4 bases, the J end by 2 bases, with 13 bases between. CDR3 length equals 16 residues. Germline V gives CDR1 SGHDT, CDR2 YYEEEE. CDR3 sequence: CASSHPPGPGANVLTF. DNA for the CDR3: TGTGCCAGCAGCCACCCTCCAGGGCCTGGGGCCAACGTCCTGACTTTC.

The gene calls are TRBV27 and TRBJ1-4; 10 bases agree with TRBD1. The CDR3 is 19 residues long. After removal of 7 bases from V and 2 bases from J, the junction contained 16 bases not matched to a gene. Looked up from germline, CDR1 is MNHEY and CDR2 is SMNVEV (reference sequence). CDR3 sequence reads: CASIEYRDRGWYTNEKLFF. DNA of the CDR3: TGTGCCAGCATCGAATATCGGGACAGGGGTTGGTATACTAATGAAAAACTGTTTTTT.